This T cell receptor (beta chain) was recovered during a study of shared T cell receptors in the human thymus. Germline V CDR1 and CDR2: SGHNT, YENEEA. This CDR3 is 13 amino acids long. V lost 8 bases, J lost 6 bases, and 6 bases stayed unmatched. Assay: immunoSEQ multiplex PCR; the TCRdb copy retains only in-frame clones and omits some. The sample holds 55,000 to 80,000 clones, nearly 95% seen once. The chain couples TRBV11-3 to TRBJ2-3; 9 positions agree with TRBD1. The clonotype originates from a human donor. The sequenced sample consisted of thymocytes. The CDR3 nucleotides read TGTGCCAGCGGACAGGGGATGAGGGATACGCAGTATTTT. As protein: CASGQGMRDTQYF.